The clone carrying this TCR beta chain was recorded many times. What it binds is not known. These data belong to a study of early T cells in non-severe SARS-CoV-2 infection. V shed 2 bases and J shed 9 bases, with 11 bases lying between them. The CDR3 has 13 residues. CDR1 and CDR2 from the germline V gene are KGHSH and LQKENI. General study results and limits: Anti-spike CD8 responses were favored in VDJdb matching, and private and CD4 specificities were missed.

Individual cDNA molecules received unique molecular identifiers. Using its own MiXCR run on the 5' RACE reads, TCRdb lists one record per CDR3 protein. Among about 34,000 distinct CDR3 sequences listed, 6% to 7% were seen once. The V call is TRBV18, the J call TRBJ1-5; D is ambiguous. The receptor was derived from an adult who was a healthcare worker with PCR-confirmed SARS-CoV-2 infection or an uninfected control (not recorded which). Source material: whole blood. The CDR3 protein is CASSPVPLGPQHF. The CDR3 DNA is TGTGCCAGCTCACCAGTCCCCCTTGGGCCCCAGCATTTT.